Within the sample, the clone carrying this T cell receptor (beta chain) is medium-sized. Germline V gene sequence: CDR1 SQVTM, CDR2 ANQGSEA. The CDR3 loop spans 15 amino acids. V shed 1 base and J shed 4 bases, with 13 bases lying between them. Between roughly 20 and 33 mg of unsorted bulk tissue served as the source from which RNA and DNA were co-extracted. This sample is part of a study of tumor-infiltrating lymphocytes in primary liver carcinoma. Priming with a constant-region primer yielded TCR beta cDNA from approximately 500 ng total RNA. Generation of the TCR beta libraries relied on three nested multiplex PCR rounds using slightly modified ARM-PCR. In the first two PCR rounds, TRBV1-TRBV30 forward primers were paired with a C-beta reverse primer, and each round lasted 10 cycles. MiXCR was run by TCRdb on the multiplex PCR reads, yielding one entry per CDR3 protein. This table has around 60,000 distinct CDR3 sequences, approximately 74% appearing once.

The sequencing input was liver tumor tissue from sampling region 4. Described subset: tumor region T4, right-lateral pole. This sequence originates from a man between 40 and 49 years old with primary liver carcinoma and hepatitis B virus infection. The chain has TRBV29-1 and TRBJ2-2; D might be TRBD1 (5 bases). The DNA of the CDR3 is TGCAGCGTTGAAGGGGTAACAGGTTTCACCGGGGAGCTGTTTTTT. As protein: CSVEGVTGFTGELFF.